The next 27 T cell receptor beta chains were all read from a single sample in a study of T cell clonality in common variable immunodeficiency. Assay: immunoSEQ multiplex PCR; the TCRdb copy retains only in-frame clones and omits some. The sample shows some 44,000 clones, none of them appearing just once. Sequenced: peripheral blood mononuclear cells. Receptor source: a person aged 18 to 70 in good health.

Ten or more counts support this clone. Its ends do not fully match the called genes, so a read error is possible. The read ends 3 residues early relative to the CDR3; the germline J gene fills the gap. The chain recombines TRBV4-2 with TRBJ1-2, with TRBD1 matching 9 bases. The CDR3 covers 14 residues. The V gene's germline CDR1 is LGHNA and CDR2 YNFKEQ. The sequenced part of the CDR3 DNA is TGCGCCAGCAGCCGGACAGGGGCCGGAGGAGGC. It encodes CASSRTGAGGG. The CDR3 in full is CASSRTGAGGGYTF.

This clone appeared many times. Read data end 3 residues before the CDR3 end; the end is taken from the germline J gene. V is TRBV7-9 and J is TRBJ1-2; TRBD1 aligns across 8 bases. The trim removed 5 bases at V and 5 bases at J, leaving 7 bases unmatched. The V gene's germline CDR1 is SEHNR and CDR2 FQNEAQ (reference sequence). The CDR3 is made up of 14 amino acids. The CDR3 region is CASSGTGVPYGYTF. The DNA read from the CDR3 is TGTGCCAGCAGCGGGACAGGAGTCCCGTATGGC. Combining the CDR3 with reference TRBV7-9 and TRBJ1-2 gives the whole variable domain DTGVSQNPRHKITKRGQNVTFRCDPISEHNRLYWYRQTLGQGPEFLTYFQNEAQLEKSRLLSDRFSAERPKGSFSTLEIQRTEQGDSAMYLCASSGTGVPYGYTFGSGTRLTVV.

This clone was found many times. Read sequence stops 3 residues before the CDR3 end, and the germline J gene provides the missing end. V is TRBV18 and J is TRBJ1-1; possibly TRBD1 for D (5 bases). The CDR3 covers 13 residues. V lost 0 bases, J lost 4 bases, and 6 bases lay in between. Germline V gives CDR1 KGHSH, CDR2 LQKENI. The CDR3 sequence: CASSPPRGTEAFF. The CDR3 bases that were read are TGTGCCAGCTCACCACCTAGGGGCACTGAA.

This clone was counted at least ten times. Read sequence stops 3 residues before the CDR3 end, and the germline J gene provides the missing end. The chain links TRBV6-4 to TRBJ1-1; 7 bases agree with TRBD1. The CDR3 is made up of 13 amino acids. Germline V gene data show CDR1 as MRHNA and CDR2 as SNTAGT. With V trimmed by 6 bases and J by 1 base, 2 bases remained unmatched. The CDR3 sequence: CASSRTGNTEAFF. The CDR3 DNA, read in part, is TGTGCCAGCAGCCGGACAGGGAACACTGAA.

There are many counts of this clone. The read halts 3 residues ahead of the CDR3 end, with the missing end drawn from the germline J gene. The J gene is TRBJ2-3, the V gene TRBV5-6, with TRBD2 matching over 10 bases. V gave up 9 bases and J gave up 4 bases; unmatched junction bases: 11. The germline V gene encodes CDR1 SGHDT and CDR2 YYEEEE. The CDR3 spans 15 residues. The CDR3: CATCLVAGGSDTQYF. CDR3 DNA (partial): TGTGCCACCTGTTTAGTAGCGGGGGGCTCAGATACG.

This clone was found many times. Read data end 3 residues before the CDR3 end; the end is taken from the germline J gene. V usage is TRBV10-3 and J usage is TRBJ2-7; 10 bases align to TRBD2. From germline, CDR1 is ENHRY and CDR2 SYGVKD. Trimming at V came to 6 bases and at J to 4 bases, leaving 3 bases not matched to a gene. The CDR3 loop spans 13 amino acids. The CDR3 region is CAIRRAGGYEQYF. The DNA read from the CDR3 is TGTGCCATCAGAAGAGCGGGGGGGTACGAG.

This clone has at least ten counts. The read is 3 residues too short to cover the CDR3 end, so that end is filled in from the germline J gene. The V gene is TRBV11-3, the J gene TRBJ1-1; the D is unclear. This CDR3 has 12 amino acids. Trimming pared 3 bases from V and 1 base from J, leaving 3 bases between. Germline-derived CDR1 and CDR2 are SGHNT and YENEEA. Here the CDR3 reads CASSFGNTEAFF. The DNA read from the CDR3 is TGTGCCAGCAGCTTCGGGAACACTGAA.

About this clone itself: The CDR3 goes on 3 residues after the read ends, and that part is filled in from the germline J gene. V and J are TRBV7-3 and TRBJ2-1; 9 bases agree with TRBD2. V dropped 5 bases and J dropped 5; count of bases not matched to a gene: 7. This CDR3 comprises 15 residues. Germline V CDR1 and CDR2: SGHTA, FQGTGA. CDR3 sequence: CASSRRLADHNEQFF. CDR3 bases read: TGTGCCAGCAGCCGAAGACTAGCGGACCACAATGAG. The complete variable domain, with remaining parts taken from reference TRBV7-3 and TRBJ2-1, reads GAGVSQTPSNKVTEKGKYVELRCDPISGHTALYWYRQSLGQGPEFLIYFQGTGAADDSGLPNDRFFAVRPEGSVSTLKIQRTERGDSAVYLCASSRRLADHNEQFFGPGTRLTVL.

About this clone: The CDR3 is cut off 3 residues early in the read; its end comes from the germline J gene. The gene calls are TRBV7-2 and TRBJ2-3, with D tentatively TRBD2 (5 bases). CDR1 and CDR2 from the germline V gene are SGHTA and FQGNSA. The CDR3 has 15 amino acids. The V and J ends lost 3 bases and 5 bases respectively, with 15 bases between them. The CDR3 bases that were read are TGTGCCAGCAGCTTTCAGGCGGGTCGGGTAGATACG. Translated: CASSFQAGRVDT. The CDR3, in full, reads CASSFQAGRVDTQYF.

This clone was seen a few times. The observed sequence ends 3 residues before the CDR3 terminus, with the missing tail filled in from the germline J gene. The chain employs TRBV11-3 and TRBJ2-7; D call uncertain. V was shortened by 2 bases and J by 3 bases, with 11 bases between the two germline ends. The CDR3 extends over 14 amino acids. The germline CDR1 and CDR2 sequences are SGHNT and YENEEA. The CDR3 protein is CASSLFSSSYEQYF. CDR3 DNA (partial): TGTGCCAGCAGCTTATTCTCGTCCAGCTACGAG.

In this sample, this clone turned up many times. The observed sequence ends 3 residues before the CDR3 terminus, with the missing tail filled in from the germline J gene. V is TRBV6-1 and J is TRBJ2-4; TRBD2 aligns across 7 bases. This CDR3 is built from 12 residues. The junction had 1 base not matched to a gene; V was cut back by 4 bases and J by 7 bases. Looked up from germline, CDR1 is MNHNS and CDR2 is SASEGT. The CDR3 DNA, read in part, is TGTGCCAGCAGTGGGGAGGGGAACATT. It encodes CASSGEGNI. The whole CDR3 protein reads CASSGEGNIQYF.

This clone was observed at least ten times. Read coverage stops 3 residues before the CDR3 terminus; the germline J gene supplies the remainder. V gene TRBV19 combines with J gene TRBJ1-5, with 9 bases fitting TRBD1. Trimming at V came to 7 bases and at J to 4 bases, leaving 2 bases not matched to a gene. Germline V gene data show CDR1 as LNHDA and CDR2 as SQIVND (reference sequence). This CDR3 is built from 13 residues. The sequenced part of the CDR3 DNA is TGTGCCAGTACCGGGACAGGGAATCAGCCC. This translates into CASTGTGNQP. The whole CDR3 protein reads CASTGTGNQPQHF.

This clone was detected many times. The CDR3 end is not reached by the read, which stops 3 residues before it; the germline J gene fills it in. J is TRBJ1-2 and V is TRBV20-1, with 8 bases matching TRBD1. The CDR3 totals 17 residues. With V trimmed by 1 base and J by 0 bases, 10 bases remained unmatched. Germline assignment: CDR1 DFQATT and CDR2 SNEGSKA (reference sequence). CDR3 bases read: TGCAGTGCTAGAGTCGGAGGGGCAGGGGGCTCTAACTATGGC. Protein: CSARVGGAGGSNYG. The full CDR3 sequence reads CSARVGGAGGSNYGYTF.

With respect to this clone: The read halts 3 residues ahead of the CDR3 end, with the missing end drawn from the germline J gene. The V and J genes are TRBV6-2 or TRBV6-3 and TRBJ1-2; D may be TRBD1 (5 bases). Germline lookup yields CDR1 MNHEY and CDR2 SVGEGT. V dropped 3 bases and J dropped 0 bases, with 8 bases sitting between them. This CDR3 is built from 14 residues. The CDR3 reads CASSYGAANYGYTF. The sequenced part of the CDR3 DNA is TGTGCCAGCAGTTATGGGGCGGCTAACTATGGC.

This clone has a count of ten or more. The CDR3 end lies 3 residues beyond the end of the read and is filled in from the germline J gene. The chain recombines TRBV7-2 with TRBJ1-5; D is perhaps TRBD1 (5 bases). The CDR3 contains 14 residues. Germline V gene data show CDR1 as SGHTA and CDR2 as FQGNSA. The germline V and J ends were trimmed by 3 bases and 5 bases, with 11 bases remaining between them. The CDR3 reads CASSLTVGDQPQHF. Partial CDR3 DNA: TGTGCCAGCAGCTTGACAGTAGGCGATCAGCCC. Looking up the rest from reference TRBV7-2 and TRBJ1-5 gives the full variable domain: GAGVSQSPSNKVTEKGKDVELRCDPISGHTALYWYRQSLGQGLEFLIYFQGNSAPDKSGLPSDRFSAERTGGSVSTLTIQRTQQEDSAVYLCASSLTVGDQPQHFGDGTRLSIL.

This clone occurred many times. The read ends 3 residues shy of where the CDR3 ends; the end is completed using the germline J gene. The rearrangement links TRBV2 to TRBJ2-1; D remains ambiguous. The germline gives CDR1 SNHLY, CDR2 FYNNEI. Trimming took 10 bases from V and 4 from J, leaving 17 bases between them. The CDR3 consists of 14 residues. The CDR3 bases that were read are TGTGCCACCGAGCGAACCAAGGAGTACAATGAG. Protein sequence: CATERTKEYNE. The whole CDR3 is CATERTKEYNEQFF.

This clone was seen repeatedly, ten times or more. The CDR3 bases that were read are TGTGCCAGCAGCTTAGTACAGTTGATACAAGAGACC. Its protein product is CASSLVQLIQET. The complete CDR3 protein is CASSLVQLIQETQYF. J is TRBJ2-5 and V is TRBV7-8, with D hard to call. The observed sequence ends 3 residues before the CDR3 terminus, with the missing tail filled in from the germline J gene. V shed 1 base and J shed 2 bases, with 11 bases lying between them. This CDR3 has 15 residues. Germline V lookup: CDR1 SGHVS, CDR2 FQNEAQ. Full variable domain (rest looked up from reference TRBV7-8 and TRBJ2-5): GAGVSQSPRYKVAKRGQDVALRCDPISGHVSLFWYQQALGQGPEFLTYFQNEAQLDKSGLPSDRFFAERPEGSVSTLKIQRTQQEDSAVYLCASSLVQLIQETQYFGPGTRLLVL.

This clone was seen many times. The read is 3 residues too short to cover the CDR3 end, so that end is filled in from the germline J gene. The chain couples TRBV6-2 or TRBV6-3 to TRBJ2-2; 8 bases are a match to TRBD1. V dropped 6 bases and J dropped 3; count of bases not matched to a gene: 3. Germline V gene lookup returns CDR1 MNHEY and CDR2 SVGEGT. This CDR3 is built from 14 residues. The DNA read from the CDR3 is TGTGCCAGCAGGCCAGGGGGCGACACCGGGGAG. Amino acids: CASRPGGDTGE. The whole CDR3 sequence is CASRPGGDTGELFF.

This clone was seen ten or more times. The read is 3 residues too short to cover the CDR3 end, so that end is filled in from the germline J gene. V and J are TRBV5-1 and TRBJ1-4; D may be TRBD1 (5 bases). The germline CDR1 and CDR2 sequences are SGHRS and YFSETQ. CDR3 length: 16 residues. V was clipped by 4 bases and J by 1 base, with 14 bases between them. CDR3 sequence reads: CASSRGTLGTNEKLFF. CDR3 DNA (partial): TGCGCCAGCAGCCGGGGGACTCTGGGAACTAATGAAAAA.

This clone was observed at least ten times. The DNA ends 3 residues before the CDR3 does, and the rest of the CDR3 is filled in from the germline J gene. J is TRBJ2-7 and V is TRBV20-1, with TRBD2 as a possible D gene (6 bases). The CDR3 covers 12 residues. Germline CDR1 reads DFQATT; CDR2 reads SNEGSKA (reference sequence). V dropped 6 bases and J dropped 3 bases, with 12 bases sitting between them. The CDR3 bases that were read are TGCAGTGCCGATACCGGGGGCTACGAG. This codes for CSADTGGYE. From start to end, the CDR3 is CSADTGGYEQYF.

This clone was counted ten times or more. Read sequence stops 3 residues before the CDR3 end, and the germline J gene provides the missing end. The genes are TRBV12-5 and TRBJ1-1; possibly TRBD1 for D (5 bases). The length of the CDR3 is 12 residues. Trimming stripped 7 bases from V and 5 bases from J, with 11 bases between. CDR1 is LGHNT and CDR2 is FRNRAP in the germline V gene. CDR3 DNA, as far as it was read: TGTGCTAGTGCCCAAGGGGCGACTGAA. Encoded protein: CASAQGATE. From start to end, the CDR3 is CASAQGATEAFF.

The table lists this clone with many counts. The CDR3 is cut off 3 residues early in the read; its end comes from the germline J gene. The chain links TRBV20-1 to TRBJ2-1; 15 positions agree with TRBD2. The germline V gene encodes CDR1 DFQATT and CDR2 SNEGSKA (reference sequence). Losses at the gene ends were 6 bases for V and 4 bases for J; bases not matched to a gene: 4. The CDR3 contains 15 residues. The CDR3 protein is CSATGTSGRYNEQFF. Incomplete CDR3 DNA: TGCAGTGCGACCGGGACTAGCGGGAGGTACAATGAG.

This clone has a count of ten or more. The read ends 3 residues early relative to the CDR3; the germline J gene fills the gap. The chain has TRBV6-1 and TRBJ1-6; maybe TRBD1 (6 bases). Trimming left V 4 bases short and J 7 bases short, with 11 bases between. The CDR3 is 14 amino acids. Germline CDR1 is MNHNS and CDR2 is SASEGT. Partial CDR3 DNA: TGTGCCAGCAGTGTGGGGGCGGGAAATTCACCC. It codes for CASSVGAGNSP. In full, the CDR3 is CASSVGAGNSPLHF.

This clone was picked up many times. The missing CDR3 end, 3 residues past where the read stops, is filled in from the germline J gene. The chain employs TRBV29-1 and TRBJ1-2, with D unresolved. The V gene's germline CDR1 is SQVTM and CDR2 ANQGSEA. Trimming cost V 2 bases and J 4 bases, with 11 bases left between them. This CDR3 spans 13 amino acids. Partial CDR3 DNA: TGCAGCGTTGAACCCCTCACGGGCTATGGC. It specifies CSVEPLTGYG. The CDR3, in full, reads CSVEPLTGYGYTF.

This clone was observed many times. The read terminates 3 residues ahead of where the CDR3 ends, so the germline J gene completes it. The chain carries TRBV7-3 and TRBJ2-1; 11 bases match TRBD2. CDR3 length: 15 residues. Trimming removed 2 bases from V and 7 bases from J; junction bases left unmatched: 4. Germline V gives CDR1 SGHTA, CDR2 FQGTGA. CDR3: CASSLGLAGENEQFF. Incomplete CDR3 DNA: TGTGCCAGCAGCTTAGGACTAGCGGGTGAAAATGAG.

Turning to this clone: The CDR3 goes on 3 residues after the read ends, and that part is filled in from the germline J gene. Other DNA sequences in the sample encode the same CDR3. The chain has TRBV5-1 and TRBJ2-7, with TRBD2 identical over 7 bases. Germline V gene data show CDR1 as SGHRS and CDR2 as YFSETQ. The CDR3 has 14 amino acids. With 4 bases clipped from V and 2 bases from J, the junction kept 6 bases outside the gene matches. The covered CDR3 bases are TGCGCCAGCAGCGCAACGAGCGGGGCCTACGAG. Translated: CASSATSGAYE. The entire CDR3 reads CASSATSGAYEQYF.

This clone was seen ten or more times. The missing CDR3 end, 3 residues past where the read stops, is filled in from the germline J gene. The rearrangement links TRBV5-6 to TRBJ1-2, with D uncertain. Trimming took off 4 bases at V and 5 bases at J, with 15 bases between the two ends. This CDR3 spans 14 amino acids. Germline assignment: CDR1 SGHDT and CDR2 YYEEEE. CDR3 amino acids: CASSAGERVYGYTF. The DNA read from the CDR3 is TGTGCCAGCAGCGCGGGCGAGAGGGTGTATGGC.